This T cell receptor (beta chain) was documented in a study of a mutant IDH1 vaccine in newly diagnosed glioma. Regarding the study as a whole: Alterations occurring in top peripheral T cell clonotypes seemed unrelated to pseudoprogression.

In this sample, this clone turned up once. Its matching antigen is unknown. Assay: immunoSEQ multiplex PCR; the TCRdb copy retains only in-frame clones and omits some. In the table there are under 45,000 clones, 91% of which are singletons. Germline V gives CDR1 SGHTA, CDR2 FQGNSA. The CDR3 runs 14 residues. The germline V and J ends were trimmed by 1 base and 1 base, with 5 bases remaining between them. This sample's time point: week 23, last vaccination. With topical imiquimod, each dose of the vaccine consisted of 300 ug of mutant IDH1 20-mer peptide. Sequences were derived from PBMCs, sampled from a glioma patient whose treatment included an IDH1 peptide vaccine. This chain connects TRBV7-2 to TRBJ2-1; D is unresolved. This receptor was obtained from a man in his forties or fifties with glioma. CDR3 protein: CASSLGGSYNEQFF. The CDR3 DNA follows: TGTGCCAGCAGCTTAGGGGGTTCCTACAATGAGCAGTTCTTC. The full variable domain, rest sourced from reference TRBV7-2 and TRBJ2-1, is GAGVSQSPSNKVTEKGKDVELRCDPISGHTALYWYRQSLGQGLEFLIYFQGNSAPDKSGLPSDRFSAERTGGSVSTLTIQRTQQEDSAVYLCASSLGGSYNEQFFGPGTRLTVL.